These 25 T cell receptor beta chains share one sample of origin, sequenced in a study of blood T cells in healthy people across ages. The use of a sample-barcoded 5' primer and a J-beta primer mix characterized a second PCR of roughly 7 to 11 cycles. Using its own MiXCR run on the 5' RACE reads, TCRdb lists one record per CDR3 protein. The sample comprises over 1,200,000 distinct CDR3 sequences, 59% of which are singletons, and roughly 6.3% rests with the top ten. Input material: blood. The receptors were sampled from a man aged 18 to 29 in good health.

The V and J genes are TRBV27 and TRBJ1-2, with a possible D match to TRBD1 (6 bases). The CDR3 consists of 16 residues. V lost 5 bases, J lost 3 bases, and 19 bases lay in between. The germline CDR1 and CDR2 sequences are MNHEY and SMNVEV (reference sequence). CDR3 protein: CASSPRWGRMDYGYTF. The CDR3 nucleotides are TGTGCCAGCAGTCCACGGTGGGGGCGTATGGACTATGGCTACACCTTC.

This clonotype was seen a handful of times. The CDR3 sequence: CATTIGYEQYF. DNA of the CDR3: TGTGCCACCACGATCGGCTACGAGCAGTACTTC. This chain links TRBV28 with TRBJ2-5; D not resolved. Near its end, the DNA agrees better with TRBJ2-7, so the J call may be wrong. Germline V CDR1 and CDR2: MDHEN, SYDVKM. The CDR3 has 11 amino acids.

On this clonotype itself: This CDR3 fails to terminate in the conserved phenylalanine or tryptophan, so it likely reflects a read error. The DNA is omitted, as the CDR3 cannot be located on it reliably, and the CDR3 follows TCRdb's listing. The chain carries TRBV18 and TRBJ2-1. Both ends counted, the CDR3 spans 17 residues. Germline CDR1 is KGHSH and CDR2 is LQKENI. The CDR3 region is CASSSTGERAIGYTFGS.

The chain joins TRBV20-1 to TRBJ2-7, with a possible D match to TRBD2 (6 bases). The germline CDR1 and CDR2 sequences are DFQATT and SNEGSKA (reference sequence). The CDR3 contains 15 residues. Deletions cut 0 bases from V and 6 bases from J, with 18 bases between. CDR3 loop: CSARDFGGLFSEQYF. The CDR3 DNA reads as TGCAGTGCTAGAGATTTTGGAGGGTTGTTTTCCGAGCAGTACTTC.

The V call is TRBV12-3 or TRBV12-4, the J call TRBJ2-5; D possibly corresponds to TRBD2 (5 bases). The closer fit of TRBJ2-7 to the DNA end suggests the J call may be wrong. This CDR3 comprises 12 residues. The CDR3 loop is CASSLRGFEQYF. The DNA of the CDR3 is TGTGCCAGCAGTTTAAGAGGGTTCGAGCAGTACTTC.

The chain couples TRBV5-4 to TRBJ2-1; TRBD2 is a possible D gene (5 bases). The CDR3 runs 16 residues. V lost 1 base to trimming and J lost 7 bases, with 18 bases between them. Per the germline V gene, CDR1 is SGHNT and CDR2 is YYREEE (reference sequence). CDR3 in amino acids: CASSLNRETRKNEQFF. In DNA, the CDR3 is TGTGCCAGCAGCTTGAACCGGGAAACTCGCAAGAATGAGCAGTTCTTC.

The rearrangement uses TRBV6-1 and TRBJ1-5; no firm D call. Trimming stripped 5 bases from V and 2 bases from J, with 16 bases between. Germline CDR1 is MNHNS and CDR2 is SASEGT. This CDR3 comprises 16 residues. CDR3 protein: CASSKNPLPGNQPQHF. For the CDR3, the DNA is TGTGCCAGCAGTAAAAACCCACTCCCGGGCAATCAGCCCCAGCATTTT.

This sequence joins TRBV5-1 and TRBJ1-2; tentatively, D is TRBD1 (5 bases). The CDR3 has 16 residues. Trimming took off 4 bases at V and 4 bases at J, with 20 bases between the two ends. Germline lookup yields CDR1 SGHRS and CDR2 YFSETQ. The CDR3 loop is CASSQMGGRTIYGYTF. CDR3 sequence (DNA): TGCGCCAGCAGCCAGATGGGGGGTCGGACAATCTATGGCTACACCTTC.

The DNA of the CDR3 is TGTGCCAGCAGTGAAGTTGTGACAGTTAACAATCAGCCCCAGCATTTT. This gives the protein CASSEVVTVNNQPQHF. J is TRBJ1-5 and V is TRBV2, with D tentatively TRBD1 (5 bases). The CDR3 runs to 16 residues. V lost 1 base to trimming and J lost 3 bases, with 13 bases between them. Germline values: CDR1 SNHLY, CDR2 FYNNEI.

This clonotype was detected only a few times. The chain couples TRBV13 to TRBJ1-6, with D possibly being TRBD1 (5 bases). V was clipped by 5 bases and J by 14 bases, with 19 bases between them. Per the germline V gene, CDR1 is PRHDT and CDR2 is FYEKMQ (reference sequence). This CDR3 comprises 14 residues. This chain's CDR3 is CASSQSGEVKTLHF. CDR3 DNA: TGTGCCAGCAGCCAATCGGGGGAGGTTAAAACCCTCCACTTT.

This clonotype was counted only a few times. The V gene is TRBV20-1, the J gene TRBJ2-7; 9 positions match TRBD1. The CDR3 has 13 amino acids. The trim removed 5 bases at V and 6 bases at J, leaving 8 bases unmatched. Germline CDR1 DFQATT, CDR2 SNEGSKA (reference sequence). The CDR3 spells CSAQPDRGFEQYF. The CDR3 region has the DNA TGCAGTGCTCAACCCGACAGGGGGTTCGAGCAGTACTTC.

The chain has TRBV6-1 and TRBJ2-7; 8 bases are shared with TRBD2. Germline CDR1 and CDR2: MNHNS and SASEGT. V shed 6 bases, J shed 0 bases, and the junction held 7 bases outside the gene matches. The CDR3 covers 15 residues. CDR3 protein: CASSLLAEASYEQYF. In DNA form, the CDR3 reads TGTGCCAGCAGCCTACTAGCGGAGGCCTCCTACGAGCAGTACTTC.

CDR3: CASSPRGVVIYEQFF. The CDR3 bases are TGTGCCAGCAGCCCACGGGGCGTCGTCATCTATGAGCAGTTCTTC. The chain employs TRBV11-2 and TRBJ2-1; D may match TRBD1 or TRBD2 (5 bases each). The V end lost 5 bases, the J end lost 8 bases, and 19 bases lay between the germline ends. Per the germline V gene, CDR1 is SGHAT and CDR2 is FQNNGV. The CDR3 spans 15 residues.

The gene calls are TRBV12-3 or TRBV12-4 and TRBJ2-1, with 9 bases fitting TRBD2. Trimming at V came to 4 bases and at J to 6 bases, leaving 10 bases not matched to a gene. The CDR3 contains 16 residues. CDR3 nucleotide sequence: TGTGCCAGCAGTTGGGGCCCAGCGGGAGGTCGCAATGAGCAGTTCTTC. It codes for CASSWGPAGGRNEQFF.

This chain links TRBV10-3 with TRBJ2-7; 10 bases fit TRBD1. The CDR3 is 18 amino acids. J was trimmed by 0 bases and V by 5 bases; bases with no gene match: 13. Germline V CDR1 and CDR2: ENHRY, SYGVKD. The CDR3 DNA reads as TGTGCCATCAGTCTGACAGGGGGCATATCTAGCGGCTCCTACGAGCAGTACTTC. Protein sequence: CAISLTGGISSGSYEQYF.

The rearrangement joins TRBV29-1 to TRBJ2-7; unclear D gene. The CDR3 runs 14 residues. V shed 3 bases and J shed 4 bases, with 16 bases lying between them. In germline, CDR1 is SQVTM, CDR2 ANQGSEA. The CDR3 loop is CSVDGVDGLYEQYF. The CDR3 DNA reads TGCAGCGTTGACGGTGTAGATGGGTTGTACGAGCAGTACTTC.

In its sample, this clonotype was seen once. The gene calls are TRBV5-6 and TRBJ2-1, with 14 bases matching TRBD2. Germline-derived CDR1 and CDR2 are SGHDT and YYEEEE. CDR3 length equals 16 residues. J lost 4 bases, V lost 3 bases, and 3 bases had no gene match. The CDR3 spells CASSWGLAGVYNEQFF. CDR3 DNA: TGTGCCAGCAGCTGGGGACTAGCGGGAGTGTACAATGAGCAGTTCTTC.

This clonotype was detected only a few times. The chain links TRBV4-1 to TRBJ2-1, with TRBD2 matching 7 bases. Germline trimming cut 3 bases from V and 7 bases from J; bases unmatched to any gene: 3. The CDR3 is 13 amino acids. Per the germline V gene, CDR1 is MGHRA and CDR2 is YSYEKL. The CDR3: CASSHPGGNEQFF. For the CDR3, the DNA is TGCGCCAGCAGCCACCCGGGGGGTAATGAGCAGTTCTTC.

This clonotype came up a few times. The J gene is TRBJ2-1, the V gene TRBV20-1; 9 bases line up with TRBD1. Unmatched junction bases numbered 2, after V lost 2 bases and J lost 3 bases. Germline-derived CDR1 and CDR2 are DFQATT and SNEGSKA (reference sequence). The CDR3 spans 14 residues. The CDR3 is CSARLDRGYNEQFF. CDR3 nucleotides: TGCAGTGCTAGACTGGACAGGGGCTACAATGAGCAGTTCTTC.

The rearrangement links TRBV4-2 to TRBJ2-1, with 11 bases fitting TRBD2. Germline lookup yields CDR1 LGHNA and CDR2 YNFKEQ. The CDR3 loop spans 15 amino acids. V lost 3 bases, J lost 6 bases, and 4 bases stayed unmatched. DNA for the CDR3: TGTGCCAGCAGCCACCTGACTAGCGGGACCAATGAGCAGTTCTTC. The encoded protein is CASSHLTSGTNEQFF.

The CDR3 bases are TGTGCCAGCGGGAAGCGGGGGCCCAATTACGAGCAGTACTTC. Amino acid sequence: CASGKRGPNYEQYF. The chain has TRBV27 and TRBJ2-5; 8 bases agree with TRBD2. The J call could be wrong; TRBJ2-7 is a better fit for the DNA end. This CDR3 is built from 14 residues. Germline CDR1 is MNHEY and CDR2 is SMNVEV (reference sequence).

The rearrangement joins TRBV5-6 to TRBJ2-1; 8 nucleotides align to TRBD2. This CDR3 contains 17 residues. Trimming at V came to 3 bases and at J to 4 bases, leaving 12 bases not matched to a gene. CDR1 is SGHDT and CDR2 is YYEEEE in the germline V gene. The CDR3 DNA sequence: TGTGCCAGCAGCTCCTTCTTAATGGCGGGGGGTTACAATGAGCAGTTCTTC. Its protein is CASSSFLMAGGYNEQFF.

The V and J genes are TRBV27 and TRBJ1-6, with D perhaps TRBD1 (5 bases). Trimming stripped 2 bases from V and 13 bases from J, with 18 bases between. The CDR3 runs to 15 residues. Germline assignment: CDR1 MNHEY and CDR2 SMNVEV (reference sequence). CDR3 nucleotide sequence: TGTGCCAGCAGTTTAGCCCCGCAGGGTAGAAGGCCCCTCCACTTT. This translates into CASSLAPQGRRPLHF.

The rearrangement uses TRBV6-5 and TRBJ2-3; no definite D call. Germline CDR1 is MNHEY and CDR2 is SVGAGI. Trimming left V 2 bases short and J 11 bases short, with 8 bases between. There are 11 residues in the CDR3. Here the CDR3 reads CASSYETMQYF. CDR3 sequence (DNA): TGTGCCAGCAGTTACGAGACGATGCAGTATTTT.

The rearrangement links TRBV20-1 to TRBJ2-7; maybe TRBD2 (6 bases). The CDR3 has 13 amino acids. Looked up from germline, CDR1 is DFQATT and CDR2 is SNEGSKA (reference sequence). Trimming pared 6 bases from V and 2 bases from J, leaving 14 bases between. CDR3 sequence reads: CSAREAWAYEQYF. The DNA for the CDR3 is TGCAGTGCAAGGGAGGCGTGGGCCTACGAGCAGTACTTC.